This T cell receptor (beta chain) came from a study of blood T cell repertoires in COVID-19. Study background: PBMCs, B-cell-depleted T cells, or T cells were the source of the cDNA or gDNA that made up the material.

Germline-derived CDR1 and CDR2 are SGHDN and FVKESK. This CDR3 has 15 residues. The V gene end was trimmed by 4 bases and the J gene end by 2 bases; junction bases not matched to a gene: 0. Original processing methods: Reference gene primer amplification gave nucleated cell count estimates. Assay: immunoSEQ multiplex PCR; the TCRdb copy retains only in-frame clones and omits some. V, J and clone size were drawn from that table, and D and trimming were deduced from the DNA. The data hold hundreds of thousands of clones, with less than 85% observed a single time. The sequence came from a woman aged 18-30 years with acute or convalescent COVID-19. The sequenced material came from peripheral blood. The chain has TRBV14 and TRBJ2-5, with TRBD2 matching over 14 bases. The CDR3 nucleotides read TGTGCCAGCAGCCGACTAGCGGGGGGGCAAGAGACCCAGTACTTC. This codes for CASSRLAGGQETQYF. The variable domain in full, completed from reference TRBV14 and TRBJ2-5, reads EAGVTQFPSHSVIEKGQTVTLRCDPISGHDNLYWYRRVMGKEIKFLLHFVKESKQDESGMPNNRFLAERTGGTYSTLKVQPAELEDSGVYFCASSRLAGGQETQYFGPGTRLLVL.